This TCR beta chain was profiled in a study of regulatory T cells in long-lasting Graves disease. Building the TCR beta libraries relied on iRepertoire HTBI primers, and CDR3 regions underwent Arm-PCR. Via MiXCR, TCRdb re-called the multiplex PCR reads, giving one row per CDR3 protein. The sample gives hundreds of thousands of distinct CDR3 sequences, approximately 16% of which show up once; around 7.6% is in the top ten. CDR1 and CDR2 from the germline V gene are GTSNPN and SVGIG (reference sequence). The J segment lost 2 bases and the V segment lost 4 bases, leaving 13 bases of the junction unmatched. The CDR3 loop spans 16 amino acids. Time point defined: newly diagnosed GD, antithyroid drugs for less than 3 months. RNA extracted from PBMCs served as the sequencing template. The same specimen was also included in a second study, on T cells in Graves' hyperthyroidism and ophthalmopathy.

The genes are TRBV30 and TRBJ1-1, with 7 nucleotides matching TRBD1. The clonotype originates from a woman aged 40 to 50 with Graves disease. This specimen was peripheral blood mononuclear cells (PBMCs), taken at new diagnosis, from a patient treated with antithyroid drugs. The CDR3 DNA sequence: TGTGCCTGGACCCAACCGGACAGGTTAACCAACACTGAAGCTTTCTTT. It specifies CAWTQPDRLTNTEAFF. Complete variable domain (other parts from reference TRBV30 and TRBJ1-1): SQTIHQWPATLVQPVGSPLSLECTVEGTSNPNLYWYRQAAGRGLQLLFYSVGIGQISSEVPQNLSASRPQDRQFILSSKKLLLSDSGFYLCAWTQPDRLTNTEAFFGQGTRLTVV.